One and the same sample provided the 27 T cell receptor beta chains below, sequenced in a study of control samples from healthy donors and cancer patients. Assay used: immunoSEQ multiplex PCR; TCRdb lists only in-frame clones, some missing. The sample yields some 120,000 clones, more than 80% seen once. The sequencing sample was made of PBMCs. The receptors stem from a woman aged 45-65 years with colorectal cancer.

This clone is deemed medium-sized. The rearrangement joins TRBV13 to TRBJ1-2, with D uncertain. The CDR3 sequence is 16 residues long. From germline, CDR1 is PRHDT and CDR2 FYEKMQ (reference sequence). The V gene lost 5 bases and the J gene lost 2 bases, with 18 bases spanning the gap. CDR3 nucleotide sequence: TGTGCCAGCAGCCCCTGGTCCCCTGTCACCAACTATGGCTACACCTTC. This sequence encodes CASSPWSPVTNYGYTF.

The chain recombines TRBV30 with TRBJ2-5; D perhaps matches TRBD2 (5 bases). V was trimmed by 0 bases and J by 1 base, leaving 9 bases between them. Germline CDR1 GTSNPN, CDR2 SVGIG (reference sequence). The CDR3 totals 14 residues. In nucleotides, the CDR3 is TGTGCCTGGAGTGTACCAGCGGTCCAAGAGACCCAGTACTTC. It translates to CAWSVPAVQETQYF. Based on the CDR3 plus reference TRBV30 and TRBJ2-5, the full variable domain is SQTIHQWPATLVQPVGSPLSLECTVEGTSNPNLYWYRQAAGRGLQLLFYSVGIGQISSEVPQNLSASRPQDRQFILSSKKLLLSDSGFYLCAWSVPAVQETQYFGPGTRLLVL.

This chain links TRBV11-2 with TRBJ1-2; 9 nucleotides match TRBD1. CDR3 length: 16 residues. Germline V gene lookup returns CDR1 SGHAT and CDR2 FQNNGV. Trimming cost V 5 bases and J 5 bases; bases outside gene matches: 12. The CDR3 region is CASSGPYRGRWYGYTF. The CDR3 nucleotides are TGTGCCAGCAGCGGCCCTTACAGGGGGCGGTGGTATGGCTACACCTTC.

The chain employs TRBV13 and TRBJ1-4, with D uncertain. The CDR3 spans 17 residues. The V end was cut by 0 bases, the J end by 7 bases, with 18 bases between. Germline loops: CDR1 PRHDT, CDR2 FYEKMQ (reference sequence). CDR3 amino acids: CASSLGLGPQRAEKLFF. The CDR3 DNA reads TGTGCCAGCAGCTTAGGCCTAGGCCCCCAAAGGGCTGAAAAACTGTTTTTT.

The chain joins TRBV7-9 to TRBJ1-1; D gene unclear. Per germline, CDR1 SEHNR and CDR2 FQNEAQ (reference sequence). V lost 3 bases and J 2 bases, leaving 4 bases between the germline ends. The CDR3 covers 12 residues. The CDR3 nucleotides read TGTGCCAGCAGCTTTGCCAACACTGAAGCTTTCTTT. It specifies CASSFANTEAFF.

The gene calls are TRBV6-5 and TRBJ2-1; D possibly corresponds to TRBD1 (6 bases). The germline gives CDR1 MNHEY, CDR2 SVGAGI. V was clipped by 6 bases and J by 8 bases, with 11 bases between them. The CDR3 has 12 amino acids. CDR3 DNA sequence: TGTGCCAGCAGCCTACAGGGCGATGAGCAGTTCTTC. Translating gives CASSLQGDEQFF.

This chain links TRBV2 with TRBJ1-2; D uncertain. This CDR3 comprises 12 residues. Trimming took 7 bases from V and 6 from J, leaving 12 bases between them. Looked up from germline, CDR1 is SNHLY and CDR2 is FYNNEI. The CDR3 protein is CASNIFTDGYTF. The CDR3 DNA reads as TGTGCCAGCAATATCTTTACAGATGGCTACACCTTC. The full variable domain, its missing parts supplied by reference TRBV2 and TRBJ1-2, is EPEVTQTPSHQVTQMGQEVILRCVPISNHLYFYWYRQILGQKVEFLVSFYNNEISEKSEIFDDQFSVERPDGSNFTLKIRSTKLEDSAMYFCASNIFTDGYTFGSGTRLTVV.

The CDR3 bases are TGTGCCAGCAGCTCGGGATGGGGAGGGGAGTCCTACGAGCAGTACTTC. It is translated as CASSSGWGGESYEQYF. The chain recombines TRBV5-8 with TRBJ2-7; 7 nucleotides align to TRBD2. Germline V CDR1 and CDR2: SGHTS, YDEGEE. The length of the CDR3 is 16 residues. The V gene end was trimmed by 3 bases and the J gene end by 1 base; junction bases not matched to a gene: 10.

The rearrangement joins TRBV11-2 to TRBJ2-2; D call uncertain. The CDR3 is made up of 14 amino acids. V was trimmed by 4 bases and J by 9 bases, leaving 15 bases between them. Germline V gives CDR1 SGHAT, CDR2 FQNNGV. CDR3 sequence (DNA): TGTGCCAGCAGCTCGGACCCCGGGTCCCGGGAGCTGTTTTTT. It specifies CASSSDPGSRELFF.

This chain joins TRBV29-1 and TRBJ2-1, with a tentative D call TRBD2 (6 bases). Trimming took 5 bases from V and 10 from J, leaving 18 bases between them. Germline lookup yields CDR1 SQVTM and CDR2 ANQGSEA. CDR3 length equals 13 residues. DNA for the CDR3: TGCAGCGTTTCCCCGGGAGTTGGGGCCGAGCAGTTCTTC. Residues: CSVSPGVGAEQFF.

This chain uses TRBV19 with TRBJ2-5; no clear D gene. V shed 9 bases and J shed 5 bases, with 13 bases lying between them. CDR1 is LNHDA, CDR2 SQIVND, per germline (reference sequence). CDR3 length equals 12 residues. The CDR3 reads CASGSQVETQYF. The CDR3 DNA sequence: TGTGCCAGCGGGTCTCAGGTGGAGACCCAGTACTTC.

This clone was seen a single time. The chain links TRBV3-1 (or the pseudogene TRBV3-2) to TRBJ2-3; D not certain. V was cut by 4 bases and J by 3 bases, with 5 bases left in between. CDR1 is LGHDT, CDR2 YNNKEL, per germline (reference sequence). This CDR3 has 12 residues. CDR3 protein: CASSRGTDTQYF. Written as DNA, the CDR3 is TGTGCCAGCAGCCGTGGAACAGATACGCAGTATTTT.

This clone was counted a single time. This sequence joins TRBV7-2 and TRBJ1-3, with unresolved D. CDR1 and CDR2 (germline): SGHTA, FQGNSA. The V and J ends lost 2 bases and 0 bases respectively, with 11 bases between them. This CDR3 comprises 16 residues. The CDR3 nucleotides are TGTGCCAGCAGCTTACGGGCAGACAACTCTGGAAACACCATATATTTT. This codes for CASSLRADNSGNTIYF.

The CDR3 nucleotides read TGTGCCAGCAGCTTAGATAGCAGGGGAACCGATACGCAGTATTTT. It translates to CASSLDSRGTDTQYF. The chain carries TRBV11-2 and TRBJ2-3, with D tentatively TRBD1 (6 bases). From germline, CDR1 is SGHAT and CDR2 FQNNGV. This CDR3 is built from 15 residues. V lost 0 bases, J lost 6 bases, and 13 bases lay in between.

As to this clone: Other DNA sequences in this specimen translate into the identical CDR3. CDR3: CAISESGGDQPQHF. The CDR3 DNA follows: TGTGCCATCAGTGAGTCGGGCGGAGATCAGCCCCAGCATTTT. J is TRBJ1-5 and V is TRBV10-3; D ambiguous. The V end lost 0 bases, the J end lost 5 bases, and 8 bases lay between the germline ends. The CDR3 sequence is 14 residues long. Germline lookup yields CDR1 ENHRY and CDR2 SYGVKD.

V usage is TRBV7-9 and J usage is TRBJ1-1; 7 bases agree with TRBD1. The CDR3 contains 14 residues. The germline V gene encodes CDR1 SEHNR and CDR2 FQNEAQ (reference sequence). V was clipped by 5 bases and J by 1 base; unmatched bases: 4. The CDR3 here is CASSMNRGNTEAFF. The CDR3 DNA follows: TGTGCCAGCAGCATGAACAGGGGGAACACTGAAGCTTTCTTT.

The chain carries TRBV5-1 and TRBJ1-1; the match to TRBD1 covers 10 bases. This CDR3 comprises 14 residues. The trim removed 4 bases at V and 5 bases at J, leaving 5 bases unmatched. Germline CDR1 is SGHRS and CDR2 is YFSETQ. The CDR3 reads CASSPGTGDTEAFF. In nucleotides, the CDR3 is TGCGCCAGCAGCCCCGGGACAGGGGATACTGAAGCTTTCTTT. Based on the CDR3 plus reference TRBV5-1 and TRBJ1-1, the full variable domain is KAGVTQTPRYLIKTRGQQVTLSCSPISGHRSVSWYQQTPGQGLQFLFEYFSETQRNKGNFPGRFSGRQFSNSRSEMNVSTLELGDSALYLCASSPGTGDTEAFFGQGTRLTVV.

CDR3 nucleotides: TGTGCCAGTAGTATTATCGGGACAGGGAAGAGGAATTATAATGAAAAACTGTTTTTT. Translation: CASSIIGTGKRNYNEKLFF. The rearrangement uses TRBV19 and TRBJ1-4; 9 bases agree with TRBD1. V gave up 3 bases and J gave up 4 bases; unmatched junction bases: 15. This CDR3 has 19 residues. Germline lookup yields CDR1 LNHDA and CDR2 SQIVND (reference sequence).

The chain has TRBV5-8 and TRBJ1-5, with D tentatively TRBD1 (6 bases). V was trimmed by 4 bases and J by 4 bases, leaving 12 bases between them. The CDR3 runs 14 residues. Germline V gene data show CDR1 as SGHTS and CDR2 as YDEGEE. The CDR3 coding sequence is TGTGCCAGCAGCCACGGACAGCAAAATCAGCCCCAGCATTTT. Protein product: CASSHGQQNQPQHF.

V usage is TRBV7-2 and J usage is TRBJ2-3; 7 bases are a match to TRBD1. Trimming took 5 bases from V and 3 from J; bases not matched to a gene: 8. The CDR3 contains 15 residues. From germline, CDR1 is SGHTA and CDR2 FQGNSA. The CDR3 loop reads CASSQQTGFTDTQYF. The CDR3 DNA reads as TGTGCCAGCAGCCAGCAGACAGGGTTTACAGATACGCAGTATTTT.

This clone appeared a single time. The rearrangement joins TRBV3-1 (or the pseudogene TRBV3-2) to TRBJ2-2; TRBD1 agrees at 7 bases. Germline values: CDR1 LGHDT, CDR2 YNNKEL (reference sequence). CDR3 length: 15 amino acids. J lost 6 bases, V lost 1 base, and 5 bases had no gene match. CDR3 protein: CASSQVLQGPGELFF. The CDR3 DNA reads as TGTGCCAGCAGCCAAGTTTTACAGGGGCCCGGGGAGCTGTTTTTT.

The chain links TRBV19 to TRBJ1-2, with 12 bases identical to TRBD1. The V and J ends lost 3 bases and 6 bases, in that order; junction bases with no gene match: 8. The CDR3 contains 16 residues. The germline V gene encodes CDR1 LNHDA and CDR2 SQIVND (reference sequence). In DNA, the CDR3 is TGTGCCAGTAGTATTGGGACAGGGGGCGGATGGAATGGCTACACCTTC. This codes for CASSIGTGGGWNGYTF.

The J gene is TRBJ2-2, the V gene TRBV9, with TRBD2 matching over 10 bases. The CDR3 length is 18 residues. The V and J ends lost 0 bases and 3 bases, in that order; junction bases with no gene match: 8. Looked up from germline, CDR1 is SGDLS and CDR2 is YYNGEE. CDR3 DNA sequence: TGTGCCAGCAGCGTAGGTCTCTGGACTAGCGGACACACCGGGGAGCTGTTTTTT. This encodes CASSVGLWTSGHTGELFF.

The chain couples TRBV6-4 to TRBJ2-3, with D unclear. This CDR3 has 13 amino acids. Trimming cost V 4 bases and J 2 bases, with 7 bases left between them. Per the germline V gene, CDR1 is MRHNA and CDR2 is SNTAGT. CDR3: CASSVGDTDTQYF. The CDR3 DNA reads as TGTGCCAGCAGTGTCGGAGACACAGATACGCAGTATTTT.

Remarks on this clone: Within the sample, other DNA sequences also encode this same CDR3. CDR3 protein: CASSLRGGTEAFF. CDR3 in DNA: TGCGCCAGCAGCTTGAGAGGGGGAACTGAAGCTTTCTTT. This chain joins TRBV5-1 and TRBJ1-1, with D perhaps matching TRBD1 (6 bases). Germline V gene data show CDR1 as SGHRS and CDR2 as YFSETQ. This CDR3 comprises 13 residues. The V end was cut by 1 base, the J end by 5 bases, with 9 bases between.

The J gene is TRBJ2-2, the V gene TRBV15, with 8 positions matching TRBD1. The trim removed 3 bases at V and 6 bases at J, leaving 12 bases unmatched. The CDR3 sequence is 17 residues long. The germline V gene encodes CDR1 LNHNV and CDR2 YYDKDF (reference sequence). CDR3 DNA: TGTGCCACCAGCAGGTCCTCAGTGGGCAGGGGGCCCGGGGAGCTGTTTTTT. Encoded protein: CATSRSSVGRGPGELFF.

The chain couples TRBV6-5 to TRBJ1-6, with 7 bases matching TRBD1. This CDR3 has 15 amino acids. CDR1 and CDR2 from the germline V gene are MNHEY and SVGAGI. The V gene end was trimmed by 6 bases and the J gene end by 7 bases; junction bases not matched to a gene: 9. Here the CDR3 reads CASSRGDSPNSPLHF. The CDR3 DNA is TGTGCCAGCAGCAGGGGGGACAGCCCGAATTCACCCCTCCACTTT.